Described below is a single T cell receptor (beta chain) sequence and its context. The table lists this clonotype with many counts. What antigen it recognizes has not been identified. No quality values exist for individual bases; no much larger clone is one base distant. This entry belongs to a study of T cell repertoires in cytomegalovirus infection (dated by TCRdb to the late 2010s). Broadly, across the study: Donor HLA type was relevant to the analysis, because carriage of CMV infection together with the matching HLA type was indicated by public TCR beta signatures.

The instrument was an Illumina HiSeq 1500. Through fastp at Q25 and MiXCR, TCRdb rebuilt clones from the public reads, retaining in-frame beta chains. For every CDR3 protein sequence, its rows merge into one entry that carries the most common genes and DNA. This sample comprises about 680,000 distinct CDR3 sequences, 24% of them detected only once. The top ten constitute around 8% of the sample. Study-wide conclusions, independent of this receptor: The ex vivo response was dominated by HLA-C-restricted CMV-specific TCR beta clonotypes, and the single most frequent clonotype in two of eight donors was supplied by these HLA-C-restricted clonotypes. Carriers of CMV infection plus the relevant HLA type were discriminated by the cumulative frequency of public TCR beta family members in the study cohort and in an independent approximately 340-donor cohort.

The sequence derives from a human donor in good health (CMV status not recorded). Some clones in this sample may be carry-over from other donors' samples. Material for sequencing was CD8+ T cells from PBMCs.

The CDR3 here reads CASSLPGDEQFF. The nucleotides read TGTGCCAGCAGCTTACCGGGCGATGAGCAGTTCTTC. Recombination connected TRBV7-3 to TRBJ2-1; a confident D gene designation cannot be given. V is reduced by 2 bases and J by 8 bases, leaving a spacing of 7 bases between them. CDR1 and CDR2 were assigned from the germline V gene as SGHTA and FQGTGA. The CDR3 starts with the cysteine, ends with the phenylalanine, and has 12 residues. The entry retains the CDR3 DNA only, 36 bases that are in frame from base 1.